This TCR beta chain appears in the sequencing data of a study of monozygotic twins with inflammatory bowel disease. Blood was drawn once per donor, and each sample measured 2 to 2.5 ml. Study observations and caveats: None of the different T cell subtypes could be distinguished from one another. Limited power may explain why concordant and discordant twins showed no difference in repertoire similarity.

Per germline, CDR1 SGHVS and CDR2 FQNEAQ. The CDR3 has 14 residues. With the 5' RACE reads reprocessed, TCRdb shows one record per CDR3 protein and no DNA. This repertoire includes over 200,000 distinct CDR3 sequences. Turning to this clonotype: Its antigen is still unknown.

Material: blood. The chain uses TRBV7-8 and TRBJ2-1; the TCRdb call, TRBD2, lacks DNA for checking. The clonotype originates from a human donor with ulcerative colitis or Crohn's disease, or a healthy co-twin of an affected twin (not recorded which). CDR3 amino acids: CASSFGLARNEQFF. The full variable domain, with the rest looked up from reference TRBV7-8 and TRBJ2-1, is GAGVSQSPRYKVAKRGQDVALRCDPISGHVSLFWYQQALGQGPEFLTYFQNEAQLDKSGLPSDRFFAERPEGSVSTLKIQRTQQEDSAVYLCASSFGLARNEQFFGPGTRLTVL.